This passage covers 13 T cell receptor beta chains from one sample sequenced in a study of control samples from healthy donors and cancer patients. The table came from immunoSEQ multiplex PCR; TCRdb's copy has only in-frame clones and leaves some out. The sample lists 94,000 or so clones, about four fifths seen once, with around 35% in the top ten. The specimen was PBMCs. The source is a man between 65 and 85 years old with lung cancer.

This clone was seen a few times. This chain uses TRBV18 with TRBJ2-5, with unresolved D. Deletions cut 3 bases from V and 8 bases from J, with 10 bases between. This CDR3 has 12 residues. CDR1 is KGHSH, CDR2 LQKENI, per germline. The CDR3, as DNA: TGTGCCAGCTCACCCACTGGAATCACCCAGTACTTC. Translated, it gives CASSPTGITQYF.

V is TRBV9 and J is TRBJ1-2; D is possibly TRBD1 (5 bases). Trimming removed 7 bases from V and 2 bases from J, with 9 bases in between. The CDR3 is made up of 12 amino acids. In germline, CDR1 is SGDLS, CDR2 YYNGEE. CDR3 protein: CASHRQNYGYTF. The CDR3 bases are TGTGCCAGCCATAGACAGAACTATGGCTACACCTTC. The entire variable domain, with the rest obtained from reference TRBV9 and TRBJ1-2, is as follows: DSGVTQTPKHLITATGQRVTLRCSPRSGDLSVYWYQQSLDQGLQFLIQYYNGEERAKGNILERFSAQQFPDLHSELNLSSLELGDSALYFCASHRQNYGYTFGSGTRLTVV.

The rearrangement links TRBV27 to TRBJ2-1; TRBD1 agrees at 9 bases. Germline V gene sequence: CDR1 MNHEY, CDR2 SMNVEV (reference sequence). This CDR3 has 18 amino acids. The V gene end was trimmed by 3 bases and the J gene end by 3 bases; junction bases not matched to a gene: 12. The CDR3 sequence is CASSLIWLGDRVYNEQFF. DNA of the CDR3: TGTGCCAGCAGTTTGATATGGCTGGGGGACAGGGTCTACAATGAGCAGTTCTTC.

This chain uses TRBV2 with TRBJ2-7, with D perhaps matching TRBD1 or TRBD2 (5 bases each). The CDR3 spans 13 residues. Trimming took off 0 bases at V and 2 bases at J, with 5 bases between the two ends. Germline V gives CDR1 SNHLY, CDR2 FYNNEI. This CDR3 reads CASSEAGAYEQYF. The CDR3 region has the DNA TGTGCCAGCAGTGAAGCGGGGGCCTACGAGCAGTACTTC.

The V gene is TRBV5-4, the J gene TRBJ2-1; the match to TRBD2 covers 9 bases. This CDR3 contains 15 residues. Trimming at V came to 0 bases and at J to 8 bases, leaving 6 bases not matched to a gene. CDR1 and CDR2 (germline): SGHNT, YYREEE (reference sequence). The DNA of the CDR3 is TGTGCCAGCAGCTTGGAAGCGGGGGGTAGCTATGAGCAGTTCTTC. It codes for CASSLEAGGSYEQFF. Full variable domain (outside the CDR3, taken from reference TRBV5-4 and TRBJ2-1): ETGVTQSPTHLIKTRGQQVTLRCSSQSGHNTVSWYQQALGQGPQFIFQYYREEENGRGNFPPRFSGLQFPNYSSELNVNALELDDSALYLCASSLEAGGSYEQFFGPGTRLTVL.

The chain uses TRBV24-1 and TRBJ2-7; 8 nucleotides match TRBD1. The CDR3 consists of 14 residues. The junction had 0 bases not matched to a gene; V was cut back by 3 bases and J by 0 bases. Germline lookup yields CDR1 KGHDR and CDR2 SFDVKD. CDR3 bases: TGTGCCACCAGTGATCAGGGGGCCTCCTACGAGCAGTACTTC. This codes for CATSDQGASYEQYF.

Only a few counts were recorded for this clone. This chain joins TRBV5-8 and TRBJ1-1; unclear D gene. Germline V gene sequence: CDR1 SGHTS, CDR2 YDEGEE. Between the trimmed V and J ends, which lost 2 bases and 1 base, there was a span of 6 bases. The CDR3 extends over 13 amino acids. The CDR3 DNA reads as TGTGCCAGCAGCTTTGGGGAGAACACTGAAGCTTTCTTT. Protein product: CASSFGENTEAFF.

The CDR3 DNA follows: TGCGCCAGCAGCTTGGATGGAGCGATAGGTGGAGAGCAGTTCTTC. Translating it yields CASSLDGAIGGEQFF. The chain joins TRBV5-1 to TRBJ2-1, with no clear D. The CDR3 has 15 residues. The germline V gene encodes CDR1 SGHRS and CDR2 YFSETQ. Between the trimmed V and J ends, which lost 0 bases and 10 bases, there was a span of 17 bases.

The gene calls are TRBV14 and TRBJ2-7; D is uncertain. This CDR3 is 10 amino acids long. Germline CDR1 reads SGHDN; CDR2 reads FVKESK. The V gene lost 5 bases and the J gene lost 3 bases, with 2 bases spanning the gap. This CDR3 is CASSYYEQYF. The CDR3 DNA reads as TGTGCCAGCAGCTACTACGAGCAGTACTTC.

V gene TRBV29-1 combines with J gene TRBJ1-1; D is unclear. The germline V gene has CDR1 SQVTM and CDR2 ANQGSEA. CDR3 length: 11 residues. With 4 bases removed from V and 4 bases from J, the gap between germline ends came to 7 bases. This CDR3 is CSVAWGTEAFF. The CDR3 DNA reads as TGCAGCGTTGCTTGGGGCACTGAAGCTTTCTTT.

V and J are TRBV2 and TRBJ2-7, with 8 bases lining up with TRBD2. CDR3 length: 14 residues. Germline V gives CDR1 SNHLY, CDR2 FYNNEI. J lost 2 bases, V lost 3 bases, and 3 bases had no gene match. CDR3 residues: CASSDTSGAYEQYF. DNA of the CDR3: TGTGCCAGCAGTGATACTAGCGGAGCCTACGAGCAGTACTTC.

In this sample, this clone turned up a few times. This chain uses TRBV14 with TRBJ2-1; TRBD2 agrees at 10 bases. Germline V gene sequence: CDR1 SGHDN, CDR2 FVKESK. V trimming: 4 bases; J trimming: 5 bases; junction bases outside the gene matches: 8. The CDR3 contains 16 residues. The CDR3: CASSRAWTSGNNEQFF. The CDR3 DNA sequence: TGTGCCAGCAGCCGAGCATGGACTAGCGGAAACAATGAGCAGTTCTTC.

The CDR3 DNA sequence: TGTGCCAGCTCACCGACAGGGGTCAACTATGGCTACACCTTC. Translated, it gives CASSPTGVNYGYTF. This sequence joins TRBV18 and TRBJ1-2; 8 nucleotides line up with TRBD1. The length of the CDR3 is 14 residues. The J segment lost 2 bases and the V segment lost 3 bases, leaving 2 bases of the junction unmatched. CDR1 KGHSH and CDR2 LQKENI come from the germline V gene. The entire variable domain, with the rest obtained from reference TRBV18 and TRBJ1-2, is as follows: NAGVMQNPRHLVRRRGQEARLRCSPMKGHSHVYWYRQLPEEGLKFMVYLQKENIIDESGMPKERFSAEFPKEGPSILRIQQVVRGDSAAYFCASSPTGVNYGYTFGSGTRLTVV.